One sample yielded the 9 T cell receptor beta chains listed below, sequenced in a study of T-cell memory formation after mild COVID-19. In TCRdb, the 5' RACE reads were re-called with MiXCR into one record per CDR3 protein. Of over 120,000 distinct CDR3 sequences in the sample, over 6% were seen once. Sequencing was performed on PBMCs or a T cell subset sorted from them (not recorded which). All receptors come from an adult woman who had mild COVID-19 (a few samples of this study predate the infection). Cell type and time point are not known.

This clonotype occurred a few times. The V call is TRBV20-1, the J call TRBJ1-1, with no clear D. V was clipped by 5 bases and J by 6 bases, with 16 bases between them. Germline CDR1 DFQATT, CDR2 SNEGSKA (reference sequence). This CDR3 comprises 13 residues. The CDR3 loop is CSASIGVNPEAFF. DNA of the CDR3: TGCAGTGCTTCCATTGGGGTTAACCCTGAAGCTTTCTTT.

This CDR3 reads CASSLRQGADGYTF. The CDR3 region has the DNA TGCGCCAGCAGCTTAAGACAGGGGGCGGATGGCTACACCTTC. V usage is TRBV5-1 and J usage is TRBJ1-2; 10 bases match TRBD1. Per the germline V gene, CDR1 is SGHRS and CDR2 is YFSETQ. With V trimmed by 2 bases and J by 6 bases, 4 bases remained unmatched. CDR3 size: 14 residues.

This clonotype came up many times. The J gene is TRBJ1-1, the V gene TRBV3-1; 7 nucleotides line up with TRBD1. This CDR3 has 14 residues. The germline V gene encodes CDR1 LGHDT and CDR2 YNNKEL (reference sequence). Losses at the gene ends were 3 bases for V and 5 bases for J; bases not matched to a gene: 6. This CDR3 reads CASSQPHRGTEAFF. As DNA, the CDR3 is TGTGCCAGCAGCCAGCCTCACAGGGGTACTGAAGCTTTCTTT.

This clonotype was detected ten times or more. The J gene is TRBJ1-6, the V gene TRBV5-5; TRBD1 might be the D (6 bases). Per germline, CDR1 SGHKS and CDR2 YYEKEE (reference sequence). This CDR3 has 17 residues. Trimming took 2 bases from V and 3 from J, leaving 15 bases between them. CDR3 coding DNA: TGTGCCAGCAGCTTCACAGGGAAAAGGGGCTATAATTCACCCCTCCACTTT. It yields the protein CASSFTGKRGYNSPLHF.

This clonotype was seen a handful of times. The rearrangement links TRBV7-6 to TRBJ2-3, with TRBD2 matching 8 bases. J lost 0 bases, V lost 2 bases, and 13 bases had no gene match. Germline V gene data show CDR1 as SGHVS and CDR2 as FNYEAQ. CDR3 length equals 19 residues. In DNA form, the CDR3 reads TGTGCCAGCAGCTTATTTGGTCTGTCAGCGGGGGCTAGCACAGATACGCAGTATTTT. Protein sequence: CASSLFGLSAGASTDTQYF.

The chain joins TRBV5-6 to TRBJ2-3; a possible D gene is TRBD1 (6 bases). Germline loops: CDR1 SGHDT, CDR2 YYEEEE. This CDR3 is 16 amino acids long. The V and J ends lost 9 bases and 5 bases respectively, with 25 bases between them. CDR3 DNA sequence: TGTGCCACCTGGAGAGGGGGTCCCCCCAGGGTAGATACGCAGTATTTT. Amino acids: CATWRGGPPRVDTQYF.

The gene calls are TRBV15 and TRBJ1-5; no clear D. From germline, CDR1 is LNHNV and CDR2 YYDKDF (reference sequence). V gave up 3 bases and J gave up 6 bases, with 9 bases separating them. This CDR3 has 13 amino acids. Written as DNA, the CDR3 is TGTGCCACCAGCAGTATGTGGGTTCAGCCCCAGCATTTT. Protein sequence: CATSSMWVQPQHF.

This clonotype has ten or more counts. This chain joins TRBV7-7 and TRBJ2-2; TRBD1 is a possible D gene (6 bases). The CDR3 loop spans 14 amino acids. Germline V gene data show CDR1 as SSHAT and CDR2 as FNYEAQ (reference sequence). V shed 5 bases and J shed 4 bases, with 11 bases lying between them. The CDR3 region has the DNA TGTGCCAGCAGCCCTGGACAGAGCACCGGGGAGCTGTTTTTT. This codes for CASSPGQSTGELFF.

This clonotype occurred a few times. This chain uses TRBV6-1 with TRBJ1-2, with 7 bases matching TRBD1. Germline trimming cut 7 bases from V and 4 bases from J; bases unmatched to any gene: 9. This CDR3 spans 14 amino acids. The germline gives CDR1 MNHNS, CDR2 SASEGT. The DNA for the CDR3 is TGTGCCAGCACGGACAGGCGACTAGGCTATGGCTACACCTTC. Residues: CASTDRRLGYGYTF.